This T cell receptor beta chain came from a study of response to subunit inactivated influenza vaccine (dated by TCRdb to 2016 to 2019). A note on the overall study: To follow how T cells responded to a trivalent subunit inactivated influenza vaccine, the researchers relied on deep quantitative profiling of the T cell receptor repertoire. Overall results and qualifications from the work: According to the authors, only a limited number of new T cells may be recruited by each seasonal influenza vaccination.

Library method: RT-PCR. The instrument was an Illumina HiSeq 2500. In-frame beta chains were kept once TCRdb had trimmed the public reads at Q25 with fastp and called clones with MiXCR. Every entry covers one CDR3 protein and lists the most common genes and DNA from its rows. In all, the sample holds around 520,000 distinct CDR3 sequences, and 12% of those were seen once. The ten largest clones represent roughly a tenth of the sample. Note on this clonotype: Which antigen it targets is not known. No base quality values were provided; no much bigger clone lies one nucleotide off.

The source of this sequence is a man aged 45 to 65 who received an inactivated influenza vaccine. Donor details come from another sample of the same person, matched by shared clones. The sequences come from PBMCs from blood, collected on the day of vaccination.

The CDR3 in this case is CASSPPTGPNTGELFF. The sequenced DNA: TGTGCCAGCAGCCCTCCGACAGGGCCGAACACCGGGGAGCTGTTTTTT. The chain uses TRBV7-9 and TRBJ2-2; TRBD1 lines up with 7 middle nucleotides. The CDR1 and CDR2 encoded by the germline V gene (reference sequence) are SEHNR and FQNEAQ. For this chain, trimming is 5 bases at the V end and 0 bases at the J end, and the number of junction bases without a gene match is 6. The CDR3, cysteine through phenylalanine, is 16 amino acids long. Of the read, only the CDR3 DNA is kept; its 48 bases are in frame from base 1.